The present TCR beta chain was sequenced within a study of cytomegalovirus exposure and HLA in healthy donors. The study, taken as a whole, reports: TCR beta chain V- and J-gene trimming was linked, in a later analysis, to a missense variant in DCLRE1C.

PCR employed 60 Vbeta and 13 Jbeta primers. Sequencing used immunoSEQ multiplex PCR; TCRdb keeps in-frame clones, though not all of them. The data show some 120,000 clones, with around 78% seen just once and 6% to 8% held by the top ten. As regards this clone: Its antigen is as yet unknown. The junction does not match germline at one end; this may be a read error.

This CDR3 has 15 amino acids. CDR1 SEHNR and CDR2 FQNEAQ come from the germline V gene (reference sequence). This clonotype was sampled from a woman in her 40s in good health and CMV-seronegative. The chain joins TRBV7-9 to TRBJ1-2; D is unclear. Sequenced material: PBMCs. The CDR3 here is CSSSLGVAGYYGYTF. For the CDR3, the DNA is TGTTCCAGCAGCTTAGGTGTGGCAGGATACTATGGCTACACCTTC.